The TCR beta chain under discussion was sequenced for a study of blood T cell repertoires in COVID-19. The V and J ends lost 3 bases and 2 bases respectively, with 14 bases between them. Germline loops: CDR1 KGHDR, CDR2 SFDVKD. The CDR3 length is 16 residues. Per the original methods: Scientists estimated how many nucleated cells there were by amplifying reference gene primers. Here immunoSEQ multiplex PCR was the method, and the copy in TCRdb shows in-frame clones only, minus some. V and J calls plus clone size are reproduced from that table; the DNA served to infer D and trimming. The table shows about 250,000 clones, with 88% occurring only once. This clone occurred a few times.

Sequenced material: PBMCs or T cells enriched from blood (not recorded which). This receptor was taken from a woman in her thirties or forties who had been exposed to COVID-19. This chain connects TRBV24-1 to TRBJ2-3; TRBD2 might be the D (6 bases). The chain's CDR3 is CATSDPQRALTDTQYF. DNA of the CDR3: TGTGCCACCAGTGATCCCCAGCGGGCCCTCACAGATACGCAGTATTTT.